This TCR beta chain was identified during a study of shared clonotypes between healthy human individuals. TCRdb's copy holds only in-frame clones and misses some; the assay was immunoSEQ multiplex PCR. The sample yields 400,000 to 550,000 clones, roughly 85% seen once. Sequences were obtained from PBMCs. The receptor's source is a woman aged 40 to 49 in good health. Some clones in this sample may be carry-over from other donors' samples.

Here the CDR3 DNA reads TGTGCCAGCAGCTTATCACAGGTCAAGGGTGGCTACACCTTC. This sequence encodes CASSLSQVKGGYTF. The chain employs TRBV7-2 and TRBJ1-2, with D possibly TRBD1 on 5 matching bases. Germline assignment: CDR1 SGHTA and CDR2 FQGNSA. With 2 bases removed from V and 7 bases from J, the gap between germline ends came to 14 bases. The CDR3 extends over 14 amino acids.